This is a list of T cell receptor beta chains from one sample in a study of T cells after yellow fever vaccination. TCRdb fed the 5' RACE reads into MiXCR, producing one record per CDR3 protein. Here the sample spans 300,000 to 400,000 distinct CDR3 sequences, 8.7% being singletons. Specimen: PBMCs, collected on the day of the first yellow fever vaccination. The source is a man aged 18-30 years who received the YFV17D yellow fever vaccine. CDR3s include the opening cysteine and the closing phenylalanine or tryptophan. Fields, in order: CDR3 DNA, CDR3 protein, clone size, V gene, J gene, D gene. D genes are given only for firm matches. Only part of the rows carry a size: once, few, many, or a class if the clone is expanded.

DNA: TGTGCCAGCAGCCCCGGGAAACTTTTCGGAGCTTTCTTT; CDR3: CASSPGKLFGAFF; size: many; V: TRBV12-3/TRBV12-4; J: TRBJ1-1; D: -
DNA: TGTGCCAGCAGCCCCCCCGAGCAGTACTTC; CDR3: CASSPPEQYF; size: -; V: TRBV7-9; J: TRBJ2-7; D: -
DNA: TGCGCCAGCAGCTTGGAAGGGGGGGGAGGCACAGATACGCAGTATTTT; CDR3: CASSLEGGGGTDTQYF; size: many; V: TRBV5-1; J: TRBJ2-3; D: -
DNA: TGTGCCAGCAGCCCCGCAGGGGCAGCTAACTATGGCTACACCTTC; CDR3: CASSPAGAANYGYTF; size: -; V: TRBV6-1; J: TRBJ1-2; D: -
DNA: TGCAGTGCTAGAGATGGTGGCGAGAATCAGCCCCAGCATTTT; CDR3: CSARDGGENQPQHF; size: few; V: TRBV20-1; J: TRBJ1-5; D: -
DNA: TGCGCCAGCAGCTTGGGAGCTGACCAAGAGACCCAGTACTTC; CDR3: CASSLGADQETQYF; size: -; V: TRBV5-1; J: TRBJ2-5; D: -
DNA: TGCGCCAGCAGCTTGGAGGGTCCGGGGCTGTTTTTT; CDR3: CASSLEGPGLFF; size: -; V: TRBV5-1; J: TRBJ1-4; D: -
DNA: TGCAGCGTTGTTAGGAGTGGATACAATGAGCAGTTCTTC; CDR3: CSVVRSGYNEQFF; size: many; V: TRBV29-1; J: TRBJ2-1; D: -
DNA: TGCGCCAGCAGCCAAGGGTGGGGCGTGAACACTGAAGCTTTCTTT; CDR3: CASSQGWGVNTEAFF; size: many; V: TRBV4-3; J: TRBJ1-1; D: -
DNA: TGTGCCAGCAGCAGCAGTGGGGCCCCGTGGGAAGCTTTCTTT; CDR3: CASSSSGAPWEAFF; size: few; V: TRBV6-1; J: TRBJ1-1; D: -
DNA: TGTGCCAGCAGTTACCTTGAGACCCAGTACTTC; CDR3: CASSYLETQYF; size: once; V: TRBV6-2/TRBV6-3; J: TRBJ2-5; D: -